This T cell receptor (beta chain) stems from a study of shared clonotypes between healthy human individuals. Overall study context: Each donor's CD4 naive and CD4 memory cells filled three plates apiece, CD8 naive two, and CD8 memory one. Study-level points and caveats: Estimated clonotype richness was generally higher in naive than memory subsets.

This clone has only a few counts. What it binds is not known. Negatively enriched CD4+ T cells were divided by CD45RA into naive and memory. CDR3 size: 15 residues. V was cut by 5 bases and J by 7 bases, with 21 bases left in between. From germline, CDR1 is SGHNT and CDR2 YENEEA. Sequencing was performed with immunoSEQ multiplex PCR; in TCRdb, only in-frame clones are kept and a portion is missing. Found here are more than 550,000 clones, 72% of them singletons; the top ten hold approximately 1.7%. This sequence originates from a woman aged 30 to 39 in good health. Sample: memory CD4+ T cells sorted from blood. The subset: CD45RA-negative fraction. The J gene is TRBJ2-7, the V gene TRBV11-3; D is possibly TRBD1 or TRBD2 (6 bases each). The CDR3 DNA reads as TGTGCCAGCAGCGCCCAACCGGGGGCCCCGTGGGAGCAGTACTTC. This sequence encodes CASSAQPGAPWEQYF.